This is a list of T cell receptor beta chains from one sample in a study of blood T cell repertoires in COVID-19. Clones were read by immunoSEQ multiplex PCR, and TCRdb kept only the in-frame ones, dropping some. The sample yields some 170,000 clones, 70% to 90% seen once. Sequencing was performed on peripheral blood. Every receptor here comes from a man aged 40-55 years with acute or convalescent COVID-19. Each CDR3 is given with its conserved first and last residue. D genes are given only for firm matches. Where a row states a size, it is once, few, many or the class of an expanded clone; other rows omit it.

v_gene	d_gene	j_gene	len	abundance	CDR3nt	CDR3aa
TRBV18	NA	TRBJ1-6	13	NA	TGTGCCAGCTCACCCTATCGGAATTCACCCCTCCACTTT	CASSPYRNSPLHF
TRBV19	NA	TRBJ2-7	15	once	TGTGCCAGTAGTTATAGCATCCTAGATGCCTACGAGCAGTACTTC	CASSYSILDAYEQYF
TRBV24-1	NA	TRBJ2-5	13	NA	TGTGCCACCAGTGGTGGACCGGGGGAGACCCAGTACTTC	CATSGGPGETQYF
TRBV5-6	NA	TRBJ1-4	15	NA	TGTGCCAGCAGCCCTCGTGGAGGAGGTAATGAAAAACTGTTTTTT	CASSPRGGGNEKLFF
TRBV7-9	NA	TRBJ2-5	15	NA	TGTGCCAGCAGCTTAGCGGGGGGGCGGTCGGAGACCCAGTACTTC	CASSLAGGRSETQYF
TRBV27	TRBD2	TRBJ2-1	16	NA	TGTGCCAGCAGTGCAGATTACTTCGGACTAGATGGTGAGCAGTTCTTC	CASSADYFGLDGEQFF
TRBV7-9	TRBD1	TRBJ1-4	15	NA	TGTGCCAGCAGCGCCCACGCCCAGGGGGTTGAAAAACTGTTTTTT	CASSAHAQGVEKLFF
TRBV5-1	TRBD1	TRBJ1-5	15	NA	TGCGCCAGCAGCTTGGGGACAGGGGTTAATCAGCCCCAGCATTTT	CASSLGTGVNQPQHF
TRBV15	NA	TRBJ1-2	11	once	TGTGCCACCAGCGACACCTATGGCTACACCTTC	CATSDTYGYTF
TRBV18	TRBD2	TRBJ2-7	16	NA	TGTGCCAGCTCGCCCTTAGCGGGGGGCAGCTCCTACGAGCAGTACTTC	CASSPLAGGSSYEQYF
TRBV29-1	NA	TRBJ1-1	10	NA	TGCAGCGTCGAAACAGTTAAAGCTTTCTTT	CSVETVKAFF
TRBV7-2	TRBD1	TRBJ1-1	13	once	TGTGCCAGCAGTATGACAGGGAAGACTGAAGCTTTCTTT	CASSMTGKTEAFF
TRBV19	TRBD1	TRBJ1-1	16	NA	TGTGCCAGTAGCCGGGGACAGCTTTTATCGAACACTGAAGCTTTCTTT	CASSRGQLLSNTEAFF
TRBV3-1/TRBV3-2	NA	TRBJ2-5	14	NA	TGTGCCAGCAGCCCGGGACTGCAGTGGGAGACCCAGTACTTC	CASSPGLQWETQYF
TRBV4-1	NA	TRBJ1-2	15	NA	TGCGCCAGCAGCCAAGCGGGAGGGGTAAACTATGGCTACACCTTC	CASSQAGGVNYGYTF
TRBV27	TRBD1	TRBJ1-4	15	NA	TGTGCCAGCAGATCGGGACAGCGCAGAAATGAAAAACTGTTTTTT	CASRSGQRRNEKLFF
TRBV9	NA	TRBJ2-5	16	NA	TGTGCCAGCAGCGCCAATAAGGGGCGGGGCCAAGAGACCCAGTACTTC	CASSANKGRGQETQYF
TRBV9	TRBD2	TRBJ2-5	18	NA	TGTGCCAGCAGCGTTGGATTGTTAGCGGGGGGGCAGCAAGAGACCCAGTACTTC	CASSVGLLAGGQQETQYF
TRBV3-1/TRBV3-2	TRBD2	TRBJ2-1	18	NA	TGTGCCAGCAGCCACCGCACCCTTGGGCGGGGGGGCCTCAATGAGCAGTTCTTC	CASSHRTLGRGGLNEQFF
TRBV5-1	NA	TRBJ2-3	13	few	TGCGCCAGCCAGTCGGGTACCACAGATACGCAGTATTTT	CASQSGTTDTQYF
TRBV6-5	NA	TRBJ1-1	15	NA	TGTGCCAGCAGTACCCCGACAGGATTGTTCACTGAAGCTTTCTTT	CASSTPTGLFTEAFF
TRBV5-4	NA	TRBJ1-2	14	NA	TGTGCCAGCAGCTATCGGAGGGACGTCTATGGCTACACCTTC	CASSYRRDVYGYTF
TRBV4-3	NA	TRBJ2-7	14	few	TGCGCCAGCAGCCAAGACAGGGGGGACTACGAGCAGTACTTC	CASSQDRGDYEQYF
TRBV10-3	NA	TRBJ1-1	13	NA	TGTGCCATCAGGGACCCCCTGGGGAGTGAAGCTTTCTTT	CAIRDPLGSEAFF
TRBV5-7	TRBD1	TRBJ1-1	15	NA	TGTGCCAGCAGCCCGCGGACAGGGATGAACACTGAAGCTTTCTTT	CASSPRTGMNTEAFF
TRBV9	TRBD1	TRBJ2-7	13	NA	TGTGCCAGCAGCGAGGGACAGGGTGGGGAGCAGTACTTC	CASSEGQGGEQYF
TRBV6-1	TRBD1	TRBJ1-2	16	few	TGTGCCAGCAGTGAAGCGGGGACAGGGGGCGACTATGGCTACACCTTC	CASSEAGTGGDYGYTF
TRBV5-4	NA	TRBJ1-1	15	NA	TGTGCCAGCAGCTTGAGTCGGTTTCCGAACACTGAAGCTTTCTTT	CASSLSRFPNTEAFF
TRBV7-2	NA	TRBJ1-2	13	NA	TGTGCCAGCAGTTACGCGGACGGAGGAGGCTACACCTTC	CASSYADGGGYTF
TRBV6-5	NA	TRBJ1-5	13	NA	TGTGCCAGCAGTTTCACAGGGCTTCAGCCCCAGCATTTT	CASSFTGLQPQHF
TRBV2	NA	TRBJ1-1	13	NA	TGTGCCAGCAGTTACCTCAGGGGCACTGAAGCTTTCTTT	CASSYLRGTEAFF
TRBV3-1/TRBV3-2	NA	TRBJ1-6	15	NA	TGTGCCAGCAGCAAAGGAAAGTTACTCAATTCACCCCTCCACTTT	CASSKGKLLNSPLHF
TRBV19	TRBD2	TRBJ2-1	15	once	TGTGCCAGTAGTACGAAGCGGGGGGCCTACAATGAGCAGTTCTTC	CASSTKRGAYNEQFF
TRBV6-5	TRBD1	TRBJ1-3	14	NA	TGTGCCAGCAGCCCCGGACAGGTCGGAAACACCATATATTTT	CASSPGQVGNTIYF
TRBV5-1	NA	TRBJ1-1	13	NA	TGCGCCAGCAGCGGAAGCTGGAGGACTGAAGCTTTCTTT	CASSGSWRTEAFF
TRBV5-1	NA	TRBJ1-2	14	NA	TGCGCCAGCAGCTTGGAGGGGATGGGCTATGGCTACACCTTC	CASSLEGMGYGYTF
TRBV29-1	NA	TRBJ2-5	13	NA	TGCAGCGTTGCTCCCCCCGCGCCAACGACCCAGTACTTC	CSVAPPAPTTQYF
TRBV5-6	NA	TRBJ1-1	15	NA	TGTGCCAGCAGCTTGAATATGGGGCCGAACACTGAAGCTTTCTTT	CASSLNMGPNTEAFF
TRBV18	TRBD1	TRBJ2-7	11	few	TGTGCCTCGGGACAGGACTACGAGCAGTACTTC	CASGQDYEQYF
TRBV5-3	NA	TRBJ2-1	14	NA	TGTGCCAGAAGAGGAGAACCCACAAACAATGAGCAGTTCTTC	CARRGEPTNNEQFF
TRBV7-2	NA	TRBJ1-6	16	NA	TGTGCCAGCAGCGCCCTAGACAGGTCCGATAATTCACCCCTCCACTTT	CASSALDRSDNSPLHF
TRBV7-2	TRBD1	TRBJ1-2	16	NA	TGTGCCAGCAGCTTAGGAGGGGACAGAAGAAACTATGGCTACACCTTC	CASSLGGDRRNYGYTF
TRBV6-5	TRBD1	TRBJ1-2	15	NA	TGTGCCAGCAGTTACGAGACAGGGAGGAGCTATGGCTACACCTTC	CASSYETGRSYGYTF
TRBV5-1	TRBD1	TRBJ1-3	15	NA	TGCGCCAGCAGCGCGGGACAGCACTACGGAAACACCATATATTTT	CASSAGQHYGNTIYF
TRBV4-2	NA	TRBJ1-2	15	NA	TGTGCCAGCAGCCCCTCCGTGGACAGCGGTAATGGCTACACCTTC	CASSPSVDSGNGYTF